The T cell receptor (beta chain) under discussion was sequenced for a study of T cells in Graves' hyperthyroidism and ophthalmopathy. CDR1 is SGHRS, CDR2 YFSETQ, per germline. This CDR3 spans 12 amino acids. The V gene lost 4 bases and the J gene lost 0 bases, with 4 bases spanning the gap. The diagnostic basis comprised clinical symptoms, serum thyroxine and TRAb, thyroid ultrasound and orbital computed tomography. TCR beta CDR3 region amplification was performed from RNA transcripts. The TCR CDR3 was amplified in a first-round RT-PCR using the HTBI primer set. Using its own MiXCR run on the multiplex PCR reads, TCRdb lists one record per CDR3 protein. This repertoire shows some 550,000 distinct CDR3 sequences, around 20% found once; its top ten account for about 26%. This clonotype was recorded a few times.

The clonotype comes from a man aged 18 to 30 with Graves' hyperthyroidism. The V call is TRBV5-1, the J call TRBJ2-5, with D uncertain. The sample comprised blood. The CDR3 DNA follows: TGCGCCAGCAGCGGTCACCAAGAGACCCAGTACTTC. It yields the protein CASSGHQETQYF.